The present entry profiles one T cell receptor beta chain with its context. This record comes from a study of shared T cell receptors in the human thymus. The assay was immunoSEQ multiplex PCR, and TCRdb's table has in-frame clones only and misses some. This sample yields 500,000 to 850,000 clones, of which around 87% are seen a single time; more than 0.009% belongs to the top ten. CDR3 length: 19 residues. V shed 1 base and J 5 bases; nucleotides not matched to a gene: 17. Germline CDR1 SGHRS, CDR2 YFSETQ. This sample also appeared in a second study, on human thymus T cells. That publication notes: Thymic samples were excised during corrective heart operations. Related work found strong thymic repertoire overlap between unrelated individuals.

The source of this sequence is a boy younger than two with a congenital heart defect. The sequenced material came from thymocytes. The J gene is TRBJ1-1, the V gene TRBV5-1; TRBD1 aligns across 10 bases. The DNA for the CDR3 is TGCGCCAGCAGCTTGAGGAGGGACAGGGGCTTGGAGACGGGAACTGAAGCTTTCTTT. Protein product: CASSLRRDRGLETGTEAFF.